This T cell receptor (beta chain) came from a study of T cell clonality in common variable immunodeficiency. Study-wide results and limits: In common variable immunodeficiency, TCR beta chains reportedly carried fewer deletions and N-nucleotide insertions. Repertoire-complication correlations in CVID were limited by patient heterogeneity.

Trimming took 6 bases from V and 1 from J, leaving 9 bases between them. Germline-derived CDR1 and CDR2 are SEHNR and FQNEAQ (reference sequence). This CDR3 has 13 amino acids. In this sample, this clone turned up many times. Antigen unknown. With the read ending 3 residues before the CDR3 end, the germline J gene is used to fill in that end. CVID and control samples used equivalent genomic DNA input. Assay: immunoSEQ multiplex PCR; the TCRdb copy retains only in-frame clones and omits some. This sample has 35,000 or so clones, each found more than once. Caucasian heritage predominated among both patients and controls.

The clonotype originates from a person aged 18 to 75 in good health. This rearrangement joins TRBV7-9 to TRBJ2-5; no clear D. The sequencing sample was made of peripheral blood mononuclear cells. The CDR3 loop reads CASRKPVQETQYF. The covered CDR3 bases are TGTGCCAGCAGGAAGCCTGTCCAAGAGACC.